This T cell receptor (beta chain) was identified during a study of shared clonotypes between healthy human individuals. Study-level information: A donor's plate count was three for CD4 naive and three for CD4 memory; CD8 naive had two and CD8 memory one. Study outcomes and limitations: Non-shared clonotypes had lower generation probabilities than clonotypes shared by all four sorted-subset donors.

Concerning this clone: The antigen is undetermined.

The junction had 1 base not matched to a gene; V was cut back by 2 bases and J by 2 bases. Germline loops: CDR1 MNHEY, CDR2 SMNVEV (reference sequence). The CDR3 totals 14 residues. Only CD45RO-negative cells positively selected for CCR7 counted as naive CD8 cells, so terminally differentiated effector memory CD45RA+ cells were excluded. Using approximately 200 ng DNA, 30,000 or so T cell genomes, the sorted-subset replicate PCRs were run. Profiled with immunoSEQ multiplex PCR; TCRdb holds only in-frame clones, not every one. The data hold 560,000 or so clones, with approximately 96% observed a single time.

This receptor was identified in a woman in her twenties or thirties in good health. The chain joins TRBV27 to TRBJ2-3; 7 positions match TRBD2. Sequenced input: naive CD8+ T cells sorted from blood. The chain's CDR3 is CASSLLAVTDTQYF. Here the CDR3 DNA reads TGTGCCAGCAGTTTACTAGCGGTCACAGATACGCAGTATTTT.